A selection of T cell receptor beta chains follows, all from one sample in a study of breast tumors, draining lymph nodes, adjacent tissues. TCRdb re-called the multiplex PCR reads with MiXCR, one entry per CDR3 protein. This sample carries about 230,000 distinct CDR3 sequences, about 32% of them seen once, and the ten largest clones take about 1.4%. Sample: axillary lymph node tissue. Every receptor here comes from a female donor with breast cancer. Some clones in this sample may be carry-over from other donors' samples. CDR3s include the opening cysteine and the closing phenylalanine or tryptophan. A D gene is named only where the DNA matches it firmly. Size is stated for part of the rows, as once, few or many counts, or as a class when the clone is expanded.

d_gene: -; j_gene: TRBJ2-5; v_gene: TRBV9; abundance: -; CDR3aa: CASSVGAGETQYF; CDR3nt: TGTGCCAGCAGCGTAGGAGCCGGGGAGACCCAGTACTTC
d_gene: -; j_gene: TRBJ1-1; v_gene: TRBV2; abundance: -; CDR3aa: CASSEGQRTEAFF; CDR3nt: TGTGCCAGCAGTGAGGGGCAGCGGACTGAAGCTTTCTTT
d_gene: -; j_gene: TRBJ2-5; v_gene: TRBV5-1; abundance: -; CDR3aa: CASNFDSRETQYF; CDR3nt: TGCGCCAGCAATTTCGACTCACGGGAGACCCAGTACTTC
d_gene: -; j_gene: TRBJ1-4; v_gene: TRBV5-1; abundance: many; CDR3aa: CASSGSSREGEKLFF; CDR3nt: TGCGCCAGCAGCGGCAGCTCGAGGGAGGGTGAAAAACTGTTTTTT
d_gene: TRBD2; j_gene: TRBJ2-2; v_gene: TRBV29-1; abundance: -; CDR3aa: CSAAGLAGSQSGEPFF; CDR3nt: TGCAGCGCCGCTGGACTAGCGGGATCTCAATCCGGGGAGCCGTTTTTT
d_gene: TRBD1; j_gene: TRBJ1-3; v_gene: TRBV10-3; abundance: many; CDR3aa: CAISRSGTGGQSSGNTIYF; CDR3nt: TGTGCCATCAGTAGAAGTGGGACAGGGGGCCAGAGCTCTGGAAACACCATATATTTT
d_gene: TRBD1; j_gene: TRBJ2-7; v_gene: TRBV27; abundance: many; CDR3aa: CASSAGTGAYEQYF; CDR3nt: TGTGCCAGCAGTGCCGGGACAGGGGCTTACGAGCAGTACTTC
d_gene: TRBD1; j_gene: TRBJ1-4; v_gene: TRBV5-1; abundance: many; CDR3aa: CASSWTGVVTNEKLFF; CDR3nt: TGCGCCAGCAGCTGGACAGGGGTAGTGACTAATGAAAAACTGTTTTTT
d_gene: -; j_gene: TRBJ1-4; v_gene: TRBV30; abundance: few; CDR3aa: CAWRGAGRSKAGEKLFF; CDR3nt: TGTGCCTGGAGAGGAGCGGGCCGCTCCAAGGCGGGTGAAAAACTGTTTTTT
d_gene: -; j_gene: TRBJ1-5; v_gene: TRBV5-5; abundance: many; CDR3aa: CASSFRDKYQPQHF; CDR3nt: TGTGCCAGCAGCTTCCGGGACAAATATCAGCCCCAGCATTTT
d_gene: TRBD1; j_gene: TRBJ2-2; v_gene: TRBV19; abundance: many; CDR3aa: CASSPTGGFSTGELFF; CDR3nt: TGTGCCAGTAGCCCGACAGGGGGCTTTAGCACCGGGGAGCTGTTTTTT
d_gene: -; j_gene: TRBJ1-2; v_gene: TRBV25-1; abundance: -; CDR3aa: CTSRDGGDYGYTF; CDR3nt: TGTACCAGCAGAGACGGAGGTGACTATGGCTACACCTTC
d_gene: TRBD2; j_gene: TRBJ2-1; v_gene: TRBV4-1; abundance: few; CDR3aa: CASSQDPSGSAYNEQFF; CDR3nt: TGCGCCAGCAGCCAAGATCCTAGCGGGAGCGCCTACAATGAGCAGTTCTTC
d_gene: TRBD2; j_gene: TRBJ2-7; v_gene: TRBV7-9; abundance: many; CDR3aa: CASSLLGTSGNEQYF; CDR3nt: TGTGCCAGCAGCTTACTTGGGACTAGCGGGAACGAGCAGTACTTC
d_gene: -; j_gene: TRBJ2-5; v_gene: TRBV2; abundance: -; CDR3aa: CASNPAFKETQYF; CDR3nt: TGTGCCAGCAATCCGGCTTTCAAAGAGACCCAGTACTTC
d_gene: -; j_gene: TRBJ1-2; v_gene: TRBV10-3; abundance: many; CDR3aa: CAISGGQGSPYGYTF; CDR3nt: TGTGCCATCAGTGGGGGCCAGGGCTCTCCCTATGGCTACACCTTC
d_gene: -; j_gene: TRBJ1-2; v_gene: TRBV20-1; abundance: many; CDR3aa: CSAASGGYTF; CDR3nt: TGCAGTGCTGCCAGCGGCGGCTACACCTTC
d_gene: -; j_gene: TRBJ1-5; v_gene: TRBV18; abundance: -; CDR3aa: CASSRTSGVQETQHF; CDR3nt: TGTGCCAGCTCTCGGACTAGCGGAGTGCAAGAGACCCAGCATTTT
d_gene: -; j_gene: TRBJ2-1; v_gene: TRBV15; abundance: many; CDR3aa: CATSRGSSLPYNEQFF; CDR3nt: TGTGCCACCAGCAGAGGGTCCTCCCTACCCTACAATGAGCAGTTCTTC
d_gene: TRBD1; j_gene: TRBJ2-7; v_gene: TRBV24-1; abundance: many; CDR3aa: CATSDARKGQGNYEQYF; CDR3nt: TGTGCCACCAGTGATGCCCGAAAAGGACAGGGAAACTACGAGCAGTACTTC
d_gene: -; j_gene: TRBJ2-2; v_gene: TRBV7-2; abundance: once; CDR3aa: CASSQAFGGELFF; CDR3nt: TGTGCCAGCAGCCAAGCGTTCGGGGGAGAGCTGTTTTTT
d_gene: -; j_gene: TRBJ2-2; v_gene: TRBV9; abundance: many; CDR3aa: CASFLPLEGNTGELFF; CDR3nt: TGTGCCAGCTTCCTCCCACTAGAGGGGAACACCGGGGAGCTGTTTTTT